This T cell receptor (beta chain) was sequenced for a study of cytomegalovirus exposure and HLA in healthy donors. Study outcomes and limitations: When a later analysis compared HLA-associated TCR beta chains with equally common others, the HLA-associated chains turned out to be more clonally expanded and to have lower generation probabilities. Later work found that TCR association rates differed between HLA loci; DRB1 had the most and HLA-C the fewest. One cluster of highly shared sequence variants probably arose as a sequencing artifact. CMV serostatus was the sole immune exposure information available.

Looked up from germline, CDR1 is SGDLS and CDR2 is YYNGEE. Trimming at V came to 1 base and at J to 7 bases, leaving 9 bases not matched to a gene. The CDR3 length is 16 residues. It was with 60 Vbeta and 13 Jbeta primers that the PCR ran. Measured with immunoSEQ multiplex PCR; TCRdb has only the in-frame clones, and not every one. Of roughly 110,000 clones in the sample, roughly 82% were seen once. As regards this clone: Its antigen is undetermined.

The sample comprised PBMCs. The J gene is TRBJ2-1, the V gene TRBV9; 9 bases are a match to TRBD1. This TCR was sampled from a man aged 45-60 years in good health and CMV-seronegative. The CDR3 DNA follows: TGTGCCAGCAGCGTAAAAGTACAGGGGGCGCTTAATGAGCAGTTCTTC. This gives the protein CASSVKVQGALNEQFF.